This TCR beta chain emerged from a study of identical twins. V lost 3 bases and J 4 bases, leaving 13 bases between the germline ends. Germline assignment: CDR1 SGHTA and CDR2 FQGNSA. The CDR3 has 15 amino acids. All donors were healthy Caucasians. Study observations and caveats: A lower insertion count was a feature of abundant cord blood beta clonotypes, with no such feature in memory repertoires.

This clonotype was observed at least ten times. Its antigen remains unidentified. A universal primer site was added by template switching, and unique molecular identifiers were carried by the cDNA. Each CDR3 protein is one row after TCRdb ran MiXCR on the 5' RACE reads. The data show 500,000 or so distinct CDR3 sequences, with 13% to 15% seen just once and approximately 1% held by the top ten. The same specimen was also included in a second study, on yellow fever vaccine responses in identical twins.

The rearrangement links TRBV7-2 to TRBJ2-1; D gene unclear. The sequencing input was CD4+ T cells sorted from blood. This receptor was identified in a woman aged 18-29 years in good health. The chain's CDR3 is CASSFEPRKYNEQFF. The DNA of the CDR3 is TGTGCCAGCAGCTTCGAGCCGAGGAAATACAATGAGCAGTTCTTC.